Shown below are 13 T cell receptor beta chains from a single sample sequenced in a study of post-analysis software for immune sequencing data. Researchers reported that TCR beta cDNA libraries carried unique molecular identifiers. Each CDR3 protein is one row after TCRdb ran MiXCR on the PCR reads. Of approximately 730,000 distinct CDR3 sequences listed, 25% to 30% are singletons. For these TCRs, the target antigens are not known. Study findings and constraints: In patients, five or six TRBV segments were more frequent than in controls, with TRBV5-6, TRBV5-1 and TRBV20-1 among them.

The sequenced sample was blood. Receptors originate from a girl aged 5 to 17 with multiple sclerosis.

CDR3 DNA sequence: TGTGCCAGCAGTGCGGCAGATACGCAGTATTTT. Translation gives CASSAADTQYF. V is TRBV12-3 or TRBV12-4 and J is TRBJ2-3; D is uncertain. The CDR3 totals 11 residues. V was clipped by 5 bases and J by 4 bases, with 4 bases between them.

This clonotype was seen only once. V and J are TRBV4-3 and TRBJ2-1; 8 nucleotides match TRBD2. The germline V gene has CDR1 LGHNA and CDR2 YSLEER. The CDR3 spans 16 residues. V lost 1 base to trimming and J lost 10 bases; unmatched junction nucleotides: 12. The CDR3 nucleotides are TGCGCCAGCAGCCAAGGCGGGAGGCCTGGGTTGGGGGAGCAGTTCTTC. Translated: CASSQGGRPGLGEQFF.

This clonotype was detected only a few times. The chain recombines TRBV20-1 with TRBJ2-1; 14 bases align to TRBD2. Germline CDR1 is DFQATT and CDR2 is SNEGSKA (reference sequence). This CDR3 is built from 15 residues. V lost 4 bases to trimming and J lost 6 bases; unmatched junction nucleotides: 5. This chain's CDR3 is CSAILTSGRANEQFF. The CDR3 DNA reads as TGCAGTGCTATCCTGACTAGCGGGAGGGCCAATGAGCAGTTCTTC.

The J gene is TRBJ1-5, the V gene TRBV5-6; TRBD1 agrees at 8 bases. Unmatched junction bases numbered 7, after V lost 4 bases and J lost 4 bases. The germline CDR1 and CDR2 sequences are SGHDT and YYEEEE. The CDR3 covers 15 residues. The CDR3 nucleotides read TGTGCCAGCAGCCGCAGGGACAGGCGGAATCAGCCCCAGCATTTT. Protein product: CASSRRDRRNQPQHF.

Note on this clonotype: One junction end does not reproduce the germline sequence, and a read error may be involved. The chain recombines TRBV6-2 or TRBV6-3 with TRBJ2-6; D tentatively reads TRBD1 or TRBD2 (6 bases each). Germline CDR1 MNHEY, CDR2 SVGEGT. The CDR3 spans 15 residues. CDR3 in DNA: TGTGCCAGCAACCACGGGGGCTCTGGGGCCAACGTCCGGACTTTC. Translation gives CASNHGGSGANVRTF.

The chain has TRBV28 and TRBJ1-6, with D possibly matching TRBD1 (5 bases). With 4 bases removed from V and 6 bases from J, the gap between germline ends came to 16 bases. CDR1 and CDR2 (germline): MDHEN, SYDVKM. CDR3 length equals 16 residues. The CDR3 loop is CASSSGWQGRNSPLHF. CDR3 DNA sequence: TGTGCCAGCAGTTCGGGATGGCAGGGTCGTAATTCACCCCTCCACTTT.

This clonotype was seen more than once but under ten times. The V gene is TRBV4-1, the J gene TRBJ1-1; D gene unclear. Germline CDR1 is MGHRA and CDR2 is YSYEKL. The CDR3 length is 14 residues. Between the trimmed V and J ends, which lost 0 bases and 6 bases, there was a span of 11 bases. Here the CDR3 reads CASSQEVQRAEAFF. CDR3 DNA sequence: TGCGCCAGCAGCCAAGAGGTCCAGAGGGCTGAAGCTTTCTTT.

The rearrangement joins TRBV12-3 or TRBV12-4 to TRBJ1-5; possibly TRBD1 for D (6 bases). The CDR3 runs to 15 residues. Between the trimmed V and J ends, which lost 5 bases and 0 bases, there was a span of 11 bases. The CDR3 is CASSPIQGSNQPQHF. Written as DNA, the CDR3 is TGTGCCAGCAGTCCGATACAGGGTAGCAATCAGCCCCAGCATTTT.

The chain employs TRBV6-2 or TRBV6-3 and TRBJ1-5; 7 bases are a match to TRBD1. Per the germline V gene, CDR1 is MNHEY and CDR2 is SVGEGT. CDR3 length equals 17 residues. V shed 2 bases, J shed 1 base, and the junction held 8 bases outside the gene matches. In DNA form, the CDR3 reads TGTGCCAGCAGTTACGGAACAGGGGCTTGGAGCAATCAGCCCCAGCATTTT. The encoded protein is CASSYGTGAWSNQPQHF.

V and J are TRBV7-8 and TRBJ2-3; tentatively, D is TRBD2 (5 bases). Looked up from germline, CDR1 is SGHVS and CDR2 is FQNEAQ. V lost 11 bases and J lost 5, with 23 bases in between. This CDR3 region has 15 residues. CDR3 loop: CACYRGRPIGDTQYF. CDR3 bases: TGTGCCTGCTACCGAGGGCGACCCATCGGAGATACGCAGTATTTT.

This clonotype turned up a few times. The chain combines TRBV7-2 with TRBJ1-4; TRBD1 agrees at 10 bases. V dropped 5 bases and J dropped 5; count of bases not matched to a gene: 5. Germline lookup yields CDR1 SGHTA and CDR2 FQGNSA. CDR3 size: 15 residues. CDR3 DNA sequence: TGTGCCAGCAGCCCGGGGGGACAGGGGAATGAAAAACTGTTTTTT. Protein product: CASSPGGQGNEKLFF.

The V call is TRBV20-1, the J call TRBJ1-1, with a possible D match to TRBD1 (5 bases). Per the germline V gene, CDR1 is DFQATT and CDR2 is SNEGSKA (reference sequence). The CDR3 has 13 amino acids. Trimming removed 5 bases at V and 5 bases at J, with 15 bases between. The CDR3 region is CSAGGWGGTEAFF. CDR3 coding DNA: TGCAGTGCTGGGGGGTGGGGAGGAACTGAAGCTTTCTTT.

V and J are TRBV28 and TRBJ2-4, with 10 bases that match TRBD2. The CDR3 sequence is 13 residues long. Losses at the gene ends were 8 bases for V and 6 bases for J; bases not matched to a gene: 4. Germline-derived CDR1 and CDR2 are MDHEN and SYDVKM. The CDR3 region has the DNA TGTGCCAGCTTAGCGGGAGGTTTAAACATTCAGTACTTC. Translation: CASLAGGLNIQYF.